The 5 T cell receptor beta chains given below trace back to one sample, sequenced in a study of T cells in Graves' hyperthyroidism and ophthalmopathy. RNA transcripts gave rise to amplified TCR beta CDR3 regions. HTBI primers were used for first-round RT-PCR of the TCR CDR3. A single record per CDR3 protein comes from TCRdb applying MiXCR to the multiplex PCR reads. Counted here are 350,000 to 500,000 distinct CDR3 sequences, 12% to 15% occurring once; the ten biggest clones make up around 5.3%. The material sequenced was blood. Receptors were obtained from a woman under 30 with Graves' hyperthyroidism.

With regard to this clonotype: The conserved final phenylalanine or tryptophan is absent from the CDR3, which likely points to a read error. Here the CDR3 reads CSVEGQGANTEAFL. As DNA, the CDR3 is TGCAGCGTTGAAGGACAGGGGGCGAACACTGAGGCTTTCCTT. The gene calls are TRBV29-1 and TRBJ1-1, with 10 bases lining up with TRBD1. CDR1 and CDR2 from the germline V gene are SQVTM and ANQGSEA. This CDR3 spans 14 amino acids.

The chain combines TRBV12-5 with TRBJ2-1, with no clear D. The V gene's germline CDR1 is LGHNT and CDR2 FRNRAP. The CDR3 loop spans 16 amino acids. V was clipped by 5 bases and J by 0 bases, with 14 bases between them. The CDR3: CASGLQAWGSYNEQFF. For the CDR3, the DNA is TGTGCTAGTGGTCTTCAAGCGTGGGGCTCCTACAATGAGCAGTTCTTC.

This clonotype was found many times. This chain links TRBV12-3 or TRBV12-4 with TRBJ2-3; TRBD2 matches at 8 bases. The CDR3 runs 15 residues. Trimming cost V 2 bases and J 1 base; bases outside gene matches: 2. In DNA, the CDR3 is TGTGCCAGCAGTTTACCAGCGGGAGGCACAGATACGCAGTATTTT. It yields the protein CASSLPAGGTDTQYF.

This clonotype was counted many times. The chain recombines TRBV20-1 with TRBJ2-5, with D maybe TRBD1 (5 bases). Trimming stripped 0 bases from V and 4 bases from J, with 21 bases between. The CDR3 length is 17 residues. Germline lookup yields CDR1 DFQATT and CDR2 SNEGSKA (reference sequence). In DNA, the CDR3 is TGCAGTGCTAGAGATTATTACGGCAAGGGGATCCCAGAGACCCAGTACTTC. It specifies CSARDYYGKGIPETQYF.

This clonotype has ten or more counts. The chain has TRBV9 and TRBJ1-3, with a possible D match to TRBD1 (5 bases). Trimming took off 0 bases at V and 0 bases at J, with 13 bases between the two ends. Germline CDR1 SGDLS, CDR2 YYNGEE. CDR3 size: 17 residues. The CDR3: CASSVGAGPLSGNTIYF. In nucleotides, the CDR3 is TGTGCCAGCAGCGTAGGGGCAGGGCCCCTCTCTGGAAACACCATATATTTT.